Below, one T cell receptor beta chain is given with its context. Its antigen has not been determined. Base qualities are missing; no much larger clone stands one base away. These data originate in a study of blood T cell repertoires in COVID-19 (dated by TCRdb to 2018 to 2021). Background for the entire study: The collaborator samples originated in the United States, Italy and Spain and spanned the acute and convalescent phases of COVID-19. Samples were obtained from the ongoing ImmuneRACE study (first 160 participants) and from over 1,000 subjects provided by 6 global collaborators. The prospective study material was composed of cDNA or gDNA derived from T cells, B-cell-depleted T cells, or PBMCs. Deeply sampled blood TCRbeta repertoires from subjects exposed to, actively infected with, or recovered from COVID-19 were included in the dataset. Where available, HLA class I and class II types were obtained from metadata supplied by the sample provider rather than from assay-based typing. The repertoires were made available in a free public database intended to serve as a resource for research on the immune response to SARS-CoV-2. A de-identified subject ID, COVID-19 status, age in years and sex were almost always included in the sample metadata.

On the study overall, not on this receptor specifically: Clinical and demographic metadata were provided uncurated, with the amount varying by source and participant.

The immunoSEQ Assay, a bias-controlled multiplex PCR, was used to amplify TCRbeta CDR3 regions from genomic DNA. Per the authors' processing: Nucleated cell counts per sample were estimated from amplification of reference gene primers within the assay. To quantify the absolute abundance of each unique TCRbeta CDR3 rearrangement, sequence reads were collapsed and filtered. For each sample, productive Simpson clonality was calculated by taking the square root of Simpson's diversity index across productive rearrangements. Imported from immuneACCESS, the table was reduced by TCRdb to in-frame sequences with V and J called. These copies leave out some clones; in studies compared against another copy, an unresolved V gene accounts for under half, and the cause of the remainder is not known. V, J and clone size reflect that table, while D and trimming were determined from the DNA. The sample table records around 250,000 clones; roughly 89% of these occur just once. The ten largest clones capture approximately 2.1% of the sample.

V is cut back by 4 bases and J by 6 bases, with 11 bases in the junction unmatched. From a lookup of the germline V gene, CDR1 and CDR2 are LGHNA and YSLEER. The CDR3 spans 15 residues, from the cysteine through the phenylalanine. Of the read, only the CDR3 DNA is kept; its 45 bases are in frame from base 1. Samples from volunteer blood donors who had recovered from COVID-19 were contributed by a second Seattle source. Each collaborating institution followed its own protocols to collect whole blood in K2EDTA tubes. For TCRbeta analysis, collaborator samples were shipped as frozen whole blood, as isolated PBMCs, or as DNA extracted from either sample type.

The sequence was collected from a man under 40 who had recovered from COVID-19. Sequenced input: peripheral blood. The chain is encoded by TRBV4-3 joined to TRBJ1-2; TRBD1 fits 7 bases in the junction. The CDR3 in this case is CASSRLLQGWDGYTF. The DNA sequence is TGCGCCAGCAGCCGGTTGCTACAGGGGTGGGATGGCTACACCTTC.